This T cell receptor (beta chain) originates from a study of blood T cell repertoires in COVID-19. Study-wide background: PBMCs, B-cell-depleted T cells, or T cells provided the cDNA or gDNA that made up the material.

In the authors' methods: Reference gene primer amplification gave nucleated cell count estimates. The assay was immunoSEQ multiplex PCR, and TCRdb's table has in-frame clones only and misses some. From that table come the V and J calls and clone size; the DNA was used to work out D and trimming. The table includes tens of thousands of clones, 85% to 90% detected once. The CDR3 runs to 11 residues. CDR1 is DFQATT, CDR2 SNEGSKA, per germline (reference sequence). The V end lost 7 bases, the J end lost 2 bases, and 7 bases lay between the germline ends. This sequence originates from a man between 45 and 60 years old with active COVID-19. The V and J genes are TRBV20-1 and TRBJ2-3; D unresolved. The sample was peripheral blood. The CDR3 region has the DNA TGCAGTGACCAAGCCACAGATACGCAGTATTTT. Its protein product is CSDQATDTQYF.